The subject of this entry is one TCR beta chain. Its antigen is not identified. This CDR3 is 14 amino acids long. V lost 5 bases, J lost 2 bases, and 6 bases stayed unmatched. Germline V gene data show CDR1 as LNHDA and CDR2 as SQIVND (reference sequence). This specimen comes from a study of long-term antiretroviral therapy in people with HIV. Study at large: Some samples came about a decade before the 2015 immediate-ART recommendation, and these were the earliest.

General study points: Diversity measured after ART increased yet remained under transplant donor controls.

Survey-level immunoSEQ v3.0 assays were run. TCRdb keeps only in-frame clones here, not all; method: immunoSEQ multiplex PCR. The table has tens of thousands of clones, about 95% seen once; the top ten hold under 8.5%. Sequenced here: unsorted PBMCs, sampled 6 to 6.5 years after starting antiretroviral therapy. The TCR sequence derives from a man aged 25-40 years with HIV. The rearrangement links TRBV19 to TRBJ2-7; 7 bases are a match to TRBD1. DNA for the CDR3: TGTGCCAGTAGTTACAGGGGATGGGCCTACGAGCAGTACTTC. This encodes CASSYRGWAYEQYF.